This TCR beta chain was recovered during a study of blood T cell repertoires in COVID-19. In the study overall: The study drew acute and convalescent COVID-19 samples from the United States, Italy and Spain. PBMCs, B-cell-depleted T cells, or T cells were the source of the cDNA or gDNA that made up the material.

In the authors' workflow: Researchers report that nucleated cell counts were estimated from reference gene primer amplification. Clones were read by immunoSEQ multiplex PCR, and TCRdb kept only the in-frame ones, dropping some. For V, J and clone size, that table is used; D and trimming come from the DNA. Here the sample spans 250,000 or so clones, roughly 89% being singletons. Germline V gives CDR1 ENHRY, CDR2 SYGVKD. With 8 bases removed from V and 3 bases from J, the gap between germline ends came to 10 bases. The CDR3 extends over 12 amino acids. The TCR comes from a woman in her 40s who had recovered from COVID-19. The chain joins TRBV10-3 to TRBJ1-2; D remains unclear. What was sequenced was peripheral blood. DNA of the CDR3: TGTGCCATCCGGGGTTCTGACTATGGCTACACCTTC. This translates into CAIRGSDYGYTF.